This entry describes one T cell receptor beta chain. This entry comes from a study of blood T cells in healthy people across ages. The germline gives CDR1 DFQATT, CDR2 SNEGSKA (reference sequence). The CDR3 loop spans 14 amino acids. Trimming left V 3 bases short and J 3 bases short, with 14 bases between. PCR was performed a second time for roughly 7 to 12 cycles using a sample-barcoded 5' primer and a J-beta primer mix. The template-switch adaptor, which had 12 random nucleotides, put a tag on each cDNA molecule. TCRdb passed the 5' RACE reads through MiXCR, listing each CDR3 protein once. There are some 760,000 distinct CDR3 sequences in the sample; more than 20% occur only once, and under 4.5% lies in the top ten. Separately, the same data were catalogued under a study of T cells of mothers and their children. This second report adds: Each mother yielded more than 9.5 million TCR beta CDR3 reads. Each child yielded around 2.9 million reads.

The V gene is TRBV20-1, the J gene TRBJ2-5; tentatively, D is TRBD1 (6 bases). The TCR sequence derives from a boy aged 5 to 17 in good health. The specimen was blood. Here the CDR3 DNA reads TGCAGTGCTAGCACAGGGAAATTTAAAGAGACCCAGTACTTC. This gives the protein CSASTGKFKETQYF.